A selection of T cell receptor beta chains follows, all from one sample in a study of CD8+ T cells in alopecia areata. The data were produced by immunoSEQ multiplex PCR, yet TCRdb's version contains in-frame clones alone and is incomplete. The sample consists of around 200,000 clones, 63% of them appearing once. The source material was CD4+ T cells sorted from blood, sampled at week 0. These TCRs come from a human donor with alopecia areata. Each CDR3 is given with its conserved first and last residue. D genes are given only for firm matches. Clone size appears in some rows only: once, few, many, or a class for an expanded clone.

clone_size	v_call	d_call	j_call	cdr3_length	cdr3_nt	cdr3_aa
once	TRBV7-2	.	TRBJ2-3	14	TGTGCCAGCAGCTTAGTTTGGGGGCGAGATACGCAGTATTTT	CASSLVWGRDTQYF
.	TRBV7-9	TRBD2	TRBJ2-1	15	TGTGCCAGCAGAATCGACGGGACTAGAGTCAATGAGCAGTTCTTC	CASRIDGTRVNEQFF
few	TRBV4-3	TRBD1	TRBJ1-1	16	TGCGCCAGCAGCCAAGTGGGGGGACAGGGGGAAACTGAAGCTTTCTTT	CASSQVGGQGETEAFF
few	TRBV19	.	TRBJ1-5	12	TGTGCCACCCGGGACCGGGTGGAGCCCCAGCATTTT	CATRDRVEPQHF
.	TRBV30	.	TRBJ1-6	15	TGTGCCTGGAGTGTGCGGGCGGGAGATAATTCACCCCTCCACTTT	CAWSVRAGDNSPLHF
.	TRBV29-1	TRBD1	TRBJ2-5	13	TGCAGCGCCAGGACAGGGGCTAAAGAGACCCAGTACTTC	CSARTGAKETQYF
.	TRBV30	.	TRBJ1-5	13	TGTGCCTGGAGTGCAAGGGCTATACAGCCCCAGCATTTT	CAWSARAIQPQHF
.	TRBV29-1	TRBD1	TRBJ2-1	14	TGCAGCGTTGATCGGACAGGACCATACAATGAGCAGTTCTTC	CSVDRTGPYNEQFF
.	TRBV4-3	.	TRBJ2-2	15	TGCGCCAGCAGCCAACGGGGTAGTAGCACCGGGGAGCTGTTTTTT	CASSQRGSSTGELFF
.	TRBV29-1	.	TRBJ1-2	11	TGCAGCGTTGTGGGTGTTGATGGCTACACCTTC	CSVVGVDGYTF
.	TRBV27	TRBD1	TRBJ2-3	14	TGTGCCAGCGGAATGACAGGGTGGGCAGATACGCAGTATTTT	CASGMTGWADTQYF
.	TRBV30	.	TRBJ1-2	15	TGTGCCTGGAGCCACCCAATAGGGTCTTTCTATGGCTACACCTTC	CAWSHPIGSFYGYTF
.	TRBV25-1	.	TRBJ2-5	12	TGTGCCAGCGGGGGGGCCGGTGAGACCCAGTACTTC	CASGGAGETQYF
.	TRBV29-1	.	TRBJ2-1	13	TGCAGCGCAGTAGGACAGACCTACAATGAGCAGTTCTTC	CSAVGQTYNEQFF
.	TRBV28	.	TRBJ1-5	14	TGTGCCAGCAGCAAGGGGTTGGGAAATCAGCCCCAGCATTTT	CASSKGLGNQPQHF
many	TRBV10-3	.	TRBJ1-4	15	TGTGCCATCAGTGGACAAAAAGGGACTAATGAAAAACTGTTTTTT	CAISGQKGTNEKLFF
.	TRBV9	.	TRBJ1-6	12	TGTGCCAGCAGCGTATGGGATTCACCCCTCCACTTT	CASSVWDSPLHF
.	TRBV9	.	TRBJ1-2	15	TGTGCCAGCAGCGCAGTCGACGGGACTCTCTATGGCTACACCTTC	CASSAVDGTLYGYTF
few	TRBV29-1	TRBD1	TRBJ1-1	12	TGCAGCGTTGAGGACAGGGGTTGGGGAGCTTTCTTT	CSVEDRGWGAFF
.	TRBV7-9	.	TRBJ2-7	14	TGTGCCAGCAGCCCCCGGGGGTGGACCTACGAGCAGTACTTC	CASSPRGWTYEQYF
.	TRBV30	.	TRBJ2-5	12	TGTGCCGGGGCGTCCCCCCTGGAGACCCAGTACTTC	CAGASPLETQYF
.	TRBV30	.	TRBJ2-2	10	TGTGCCTTTCAAGCCGGGGAGCTGTTTTTT	CAFQAGELFF
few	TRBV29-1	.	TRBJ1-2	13	TGCAGCGTTGAGATTACACGTAATTATGGCTACACCTTC	CSVEITRNYGYTF
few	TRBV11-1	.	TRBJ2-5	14	TGTGCCAGCAGCTTAGCGCTGGGACGGGAGACCCAGTACTTC	CASSLALGRETQYF
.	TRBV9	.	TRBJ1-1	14	TGTGCCAGCAGCGGTCAGGCGGTTGGGACTGAAGCTTTCTTT	CASSGQAVGTEAFF
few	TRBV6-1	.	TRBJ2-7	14	TGTGCCAGCAGTGAGAGGCAGCACGCGTACGAGCAGTACTTC	CASSERQHAYEQYF
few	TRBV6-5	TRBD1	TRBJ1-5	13	TGTGCCAGCACCGAGGACAGGAATCAGCCCCAGCATTTT	CASTEDRNQPQHF
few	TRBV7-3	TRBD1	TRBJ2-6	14	TGTGCCAGCAGCCAGGGGGCTGGGGCCAACGTCCTGACTTTC	CASSQGAGANVLTF
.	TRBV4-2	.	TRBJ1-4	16	TGTGCCAGCAGCCAAGATCCAGGGATGATGTATGAAAAACTGTTTTTT	CASSQDPGMMYEKLFF
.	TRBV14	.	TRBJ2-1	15	TGTGCCAGCAGCCCAAGGATAGGCTCCTACAATGAGCAGTTCTTC	CASSPRIGSYNEQFF
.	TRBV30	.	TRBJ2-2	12	TGTGCCTGGGGTCGGACTACCGGGGAGCTGTTTTTT	CAWGRTTGELFF
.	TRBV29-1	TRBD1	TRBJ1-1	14	TGCAGCGTTGAGCTTAGACAGGGAAGCCCTGAAGCTTTCTTT	CSVELRQGSPEAFF
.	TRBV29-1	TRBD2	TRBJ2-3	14	TGCAGCGTTGGCGGGGGATCCAGCACAGATACGCAGTATTTT	CSVGGGSSTDTQYF
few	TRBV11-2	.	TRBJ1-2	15	TGTGCCAGCAGCTTAAGTCCCGGACAACCCTATGGCTACACCTTC	CASSLSPGQPYGYTF
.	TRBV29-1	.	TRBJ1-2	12	TGCAGCGCCCTAATACAGGGTTATGGCTACACCTTC	CSALIQGYGYTF
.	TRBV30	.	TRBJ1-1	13	TGTGCCTGGAGCGCTCCCCCAAACACTGAAGCTTTCTTT	CAWSAPPNTEAFF
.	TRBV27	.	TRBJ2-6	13	TGTGCCACCAGCCGAGGGGGGGCCAACGTCCTGACTTTC	CATSRGGANVLTF
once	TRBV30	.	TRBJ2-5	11	TGTGCCTGGAACAACCAAGAGACCCAGTACTTC	CAWNNQETQYF
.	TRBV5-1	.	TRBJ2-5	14	TGCGCCAGCAGGACAGGACAAGGGCGGGAGACCCAGTACTTC	CASRTGQGRETQYF
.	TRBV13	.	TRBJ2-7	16	TGTGCCAGCAGCTTAGGATTCCGGAGGAGCTCCTACGAGCAGTACTTC	CASSLGFRRSSYEQYF
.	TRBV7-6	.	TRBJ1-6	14	TGTGCCAGCAGCTTAGCCAGAGAAAATTCACCCCTCCACTTT	CASSLARENSPLHF
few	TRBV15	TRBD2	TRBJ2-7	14	TGTGCCACCAGCAGAGATCTAGCGGTCTACGAGCAGTACTTC	CATSRDLAVYEQYF
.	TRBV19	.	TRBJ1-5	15	TGTGCCAGTAGTATAGATCAGACAGCCCATCAGCCCCAGCATTTT	CASSIDQTAHQPQHF
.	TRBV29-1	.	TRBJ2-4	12	TGCAGCGTGGCGGACGGGGGGCACATTCAGTACTTC	CSVADGGHIQYF
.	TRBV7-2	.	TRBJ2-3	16	TGTGCCAGCAGCTTATCATCCGGGGGCGGCACAGATACGCAGTATTTT	CASSLSSGGGTDTQYF
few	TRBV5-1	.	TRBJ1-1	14	TGCGCCAGCAGATATGCGGGCGAGAACACTGAAGCTTTCTTT	CASRYAGENTEAFF
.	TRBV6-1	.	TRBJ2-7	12	TGTGCCACCGGGCGGCAGGGGTACGAGCAGTACTTC	CATGRQGYEQYF
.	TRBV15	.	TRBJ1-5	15	TGTGCCACCAGCAGAGATAACAGGGCAGGGCAGCCCCAGCATTTT	CATSRDNRAGQPQHF
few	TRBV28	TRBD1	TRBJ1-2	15	TGTGCCAGCAGTTTAGGCCCCGACAGGGTACGGGGCTACACCTTC	CASSLGPDRVRGYTF
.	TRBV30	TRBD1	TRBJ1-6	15	TGTGCCTGGAGTGTAGACAGGGCCTATAATTCACCCCTCCACTTT	CAWSVDRAYNSPLHF
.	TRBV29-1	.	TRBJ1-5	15	TGCAGCGCCCGCGTAGGGGGTGGAAGCAATCAGCCCCAGCATTTT	CSARVGGGSNQPQHF
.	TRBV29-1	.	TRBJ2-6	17	TGCAGCGTCGAACACAGGGATAATCTCTCTGGGGCCAACGTCCTGACTTTC	CSVEHRDNLSGANVLTF
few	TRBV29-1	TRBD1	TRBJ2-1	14	TGCAGCGTTGCAGTTCGGGACAGAGGCGTAGAGCAGTTCTTC	CSVAVRDRGVEQFF
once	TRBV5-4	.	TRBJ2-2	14	TGTGCCAGCAGCTTGGGGGGTGACACCGGGGAGCTGTTTTTT	CASSLGGDTGELFF
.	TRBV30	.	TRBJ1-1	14	TGTGCCTGGAGACCGGGGCTACCGAACACTGAAGCTTTCTTT	CAWRPGLPNTEAFF
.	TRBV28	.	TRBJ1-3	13	TGTGCCTCCAGGGAACACTCTGGAAACACCATATATTTT	CASREHSGNTIYF
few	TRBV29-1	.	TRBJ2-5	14	TGCAGCGCCTCGAAATCGACAGGACAAGAGACCCAGTACTTC	CSASKSTGQETQYF